This TCR beta chain was recorded in a study of T cells in Graves' hyperthyroidism and ophthalmopathy. Across the study: Peripheral blood specimens were obtained at initial diagnosis, prior to any treatment.

Whole-study results and caveats: The majority of expanded thyroid clonotypes above 0.001 also appeared in blood.

There were TCR beta CDR3 regions amplified from RNA transcripts. Primed by the HTBI set, a first-round RT-PCR was run on the TCR CDR3. TCRdb recomputed calls from the multiplex PCR reads with MiXCR, one row per CDR3 protein. Of 240,000 or so distinct CDR3 sequences in the sample, roughly 15% are singletons; the top ten hold 28%. CDR1 is SGHAT, CDR2 FQNNGV, per germline. There are 13 residues in the CDR3. Trimming cost V 4 bases and J 3 bases, with 10 bases left between them. A note on this clonotype: The antigen is not known.

The sample taken for sequencing was blood. The chain has TRBV11-2 and TRBJ2-7; D may be TRBD1 (6 bases). The sequence came from a woman in her late teens or twenties with Graves' ophthalmopathy. The CDR3 DNA reads as TGTGCCAGCAGCTCCGCAGGGGTCTACGAGCAGTACTTC. It specifies CASSSAGVYEQYF.